This T cell receptor beta chain was sequenced for a study of T cells in Graves' hyperthyroidism and ophthalmopathy. Study at large: At initial diagnosis, before any treatment had begun, peripheral blood was obtained.

TCR beta CDR3 sequences were amplified from RNA transcripts. In the first-round RT-PCR of the TCR CDR3, the HTBI primer set was used. TCRdb redid the calling of the multiplex PCR reads with MiXCR, one entry per CDR3 protein. The sample holds about 610,000 distinct CDR3 sequences; approximately 16% are singletons and the top ten take less than 3.5%. There are many counts of this clonotype. What it binds is unknown. Findings of the study overall: Blood samples included most of the expanded thyroid clonotypes exceeding 0.001. The model predicted ophthalmopathy a median about 6.6 months before onset.

The CDR3 is 15 amino acids. Trimming took off 5 bases at V and 6 bases at J, with 17 bases between the two ends. The clonotype comes from a woman aged 40 to 50 with Graves' ophthalmopathy. The specimen was blood. V is TRBV12-3 or TRBV12-4 and J is TRBJ2-1, with D perhaps TRBD2 (6 bases). DNA of the CDR3: TGTGCCAGCAGTACCACCCAGGGAGGAGGCAATGAGCAGTTCTTC. Its translation is CASSTTQGGGNEQFF.